The source of this T cell receptor (beta chain) is a study of beta chain features in type 1 diabetes. Notes on the study in general: For patients and controls alike, PCR might favor shorter templates to the same degree. Significant though moderate, a shortening of TCRB CDR3s appeared in all four CD4+ subsets of Type 1 diabetes patients.

Expressed TCRB transcripts were sequenced because the entire RNA isolate underwent reverse transcription. TCRdb's copy holds only in-frame clones and misses some; the assay was immunoSEQ multiplex PCR. Found here are about 130,000 clones, roughly 10% of them singletons; the top ten hold 0.75%. Points on this clone: Its antigen is currently unknown.

Per germline, CDR1 SGHTA and CDR2 FQGTGA. The CDR3 contains 16 residues. The V and J ends lost 5 bases and 4 bases, in that order; junction bases with no gene match: 12. The chain couples TRBV7-3 to TRBJ1-1, with 8 nucleotides matching TRBD1. The source material was central memory CD4+ T cells from blood. The clonotype originates from a man younger than 40 with type 1 diabetes. The CDR3 is CASSQHPGGAGTEAFF. The DNA for the CDR3 is TGTGCCAGCAGCCAACATCCAGGGGGCGCGGGCACTGAAGCTTTCTTT.